Listed here are 10 T cell receptor beta chains from one sample, sequenced in a study of tumor-infiltrating lymphocytes in primary liver carcinoma. The input was approximately 0.45 ug total RNA; TCR beta cDNA was made from it with a constant-region primer. Slightly modified ARM-PCR served as the procedure for the TCR beta libraries. These libraries came from three rounds of nested multiplex PCR. The first two PCR rounds used TRBV1-TRBV30 forward primers with a C-beta reverse primer, roughly 10 cycles each. Using its own MiXCR run on the multiplex PCR reads, TCRdb lists one record per CDR3 protein. The table lists approximately 300,000 distinct CDR3 sequences, 65% of them singletons. Unsorted whole blood supplied the RNA, and germline DNA was extracted too. Input material: peripheral blood. The receptors were sampled from a middle-aged man with primary liver carcinoma and hepatitis B virus infection.

The rearrangement joins TRBV30 to TRBJ2-4; TRBD2 matches at 10 bases. The V gene's germline CDR1 is GTSNPN and CDR2 SVGIG (reference sequence). The CDR3 sequence is 17 residues long. Trimming took 5 bases from V and 2 from J; bases not matched to a gene: 12. CDR3 DNA: TGTGCCTGGGGTAACGAGCGGGAGGGCGCTTCCAAAAACATTCAGTACTTC. Protein product: CAWGNEREGASKNIQYF.

Remarks on this clonotype: This is likely a read error, given that the CDR3 carries no conserved phenylalanine or tryptophan at its end. The chain is built from TRBV11-1 and TRBJ2-3; D call uncertain. The germline gives CDR1 SGHAT, CDR2 FQDESV (reference sequence). The CDR3 is made up of 13 amino acids. V gave up 5 bases and J gave up 5 bases, with 11 bases separating them. The CDR3 is CASSPLTRDTQYL. Here the CDR3 DNA reads TGTGCCAGCAGCCCCCTGACTCGAGATACGCAGTATCTT.

The rearrangement links TRBV29-1 to TRBJ2-3; tentatively, D is TRBD1 or TRBD2 (6 bases each). Deletions cut 4 bases from V and 10 bases from J, with 18 bases between. The CDR3 totals 13 residues. Per the germline V gene, CDR1 is SQVTM and CDR2 is ANQGSEA. CDR3 in amino acids: CSVAVGGTYAQYF. The CDR3, as DNA: TGCAGCGTTGCAGTCGGGGGCACATATGCGCAGTATTTT.

As regards this clonotype: Just one base apart from a much larger clone, this may be a read error. The rearrangement uses TRBV6-2 or TRBV6-3 and TRBJ2-3, with 8 bases that match TRBD2. CDR3 length: 14 residues. CDR1 is MNHEY and CDR2 is SVGEGT in the germline V gene. J gave up 4 bases and V 1 base, and 1 base lay outside the gene matches. The CDR3 protein is CASSYLLAADTQYF. CDR3 nucleotides: TGTGCCAGCAGTTACTTACTAGCGGCAGATACGCAGTATTTT.

This clonotype was counted at least ten times. The chain employs TRBV12-3 or TRBV12-4 and TRBJ2-7; tentatively, D is TRBD1 or TRBD2 (5 bases each). Trimming removed 8 bases at V and 3 bases at J, with 14 bases between. CDR3 length: 13 residues. The CDR3 region has the DNA TGTGCCAGCTCGCAGGGAGTTGTCTACGAGCAGTACTTC. Protein sequence: CASSQGVVYEQYF.

Points on this clonotype: Germline and junction disagree at one end, which may indicate a read error. J is TRBJ2-2 and V is TRBV5-1; possibly TRBD1 or TRBD2 for D (6 bases each). Germline CDR1 and CDR2: SGHRS and YFSETQ. The CDR3 is 16 residues long. CDR3 nucleotide sequence: TGCGCCAGCAGCTTCCCGACGGGGGCGAACACCGGGGAGCTGTTATTT. Protein sequence: CASSFPTGANTGELLF. The full variable domain, in which reference TRBV5-1 and TRBJ2-2 provide the parts outside the CDR3, is KAGVTQTPRYLIKTRGQQVTLSCSPISGHRSVSWYQQTPGQGLQFLFEYFSETQRNKGNFPGRFSGRQFSNSRSEMNVSTLELGDSALYLCASSFPTGANTGELLFGEGSRLTVL.

About this clonotype itself: Since a much larger clone is just one base distant, this may be a read error. The chain has TRBV6-5 and TRBJ2-1; 8 nucleotides agree with TRBD2. V dropped 6 bases and J dropped 8; count of bases not matched to a gene: 9. CDR1 and CDR2 from the germline V gene are MNHEY and SVGAGI. This CDR3 has 14 residues. The DNA of the CDR3 is TGTGCCAGCAGACCGGGACTAGGACACCATGAGCAGTTCTTC. Translation: CASRPGLGHHEQFF.

With respect to this clonotype: A read error may explain this, as a much larger clone is one base away. V gene TRBV6-2 or TRBV6-3 combines with J gene TRBJ2-7; TRBD1 matches at 9 bases. The CDR3 consists of 12 residues. The germline CDR1 and CDR2 sequences are MNHEY and SVGEGT. The CDR3 region is CDSNDRGYEQYF. Here the CDR3 DNA reads TGTGACAGCAACGACAGGGGGTACGAGCAGTACTTC.

The V gene is TRBV10-3, the J gene TRBJ2-3; D possibly corresponds to TRBD1 (5 bases). Germline-derived CDR1 and CDR2 are ENHRY and SYGVKD. This CDR3 comprises 14 residues. V shed 6 bases and J shed 3 bases, with 13 bases lying between them. The CDR3 region has the DNA TGTGCCATCAGCGAGAGCGACAGTACAGATACGCAGTATTTT. Encoded protein: CAISESDSTDTQYF.

The V and J genes are TRBV5-1 and TRBJ2-3; no clear D. The germline V gene encodes CDR1 SGHRS and CDR2 YFSETQ. V was pared by 4 bases and J by 5 bases, with 5 bases between. CDR3 size: 11 residues. The CDR3 coding sequence is TGCGCCAGCAGCGGGGAAGATACGCAGTATTTT. Protein sequence: CASSGEDTQYF.